Below, 27 T cell receptor beta chains from the same sample are listed, as sequenced in a study of cytomegalovirus exposure and HLA in healthy donors. In the PCR, 60 Vbeta and 13 Jbeta primers were used. Some clones are missing from TCRdb's copy, which holds only in-frame ones; the method was immunoSEQ multiplex PCR. The sample gives about 160,000 clones, 70% to 80% of which show up once; around 3.2% is in the top ten. The sequenced sample was PBMCs. These receptors were collected from a human donor in good health.

This chain connects TRBV9 to TRBJ2-3; D uncertain. The germline gives CDR1 SGDLS, CDR2 YYNGEE. Trimming took 0 bases from V and 0 from J, leaving 14 bases between them. CDR3 length: 17 amino acids. CDR3 nucleotides: TGTGCCAGCAGCGTAGGAAGTTTGGAACAGAGCACAGATACGCAGTATTTT. Encoded protein: CASSVGSLEQSTDTQYF.

The V gene is TRBV20-1, the J gene TRBJ2-7; D uncertain. Trimming pared 6 bases from V and 3 bases from J, leaving 9 bases between. Looked up from germline, CDR1 is DFQATT and CDR2 is SNEGSKA (reference sequence). This CDR3 is 11 amino acids long. Written as DNA, the CDR3 is TGCAGTGCAGTTAGCAGCTACGAGCAGTACTTC. Translation gives CSAVSSYEQYF.

This clone has more than one count but fewer than ten. V usage is TRBV6-4 and J usage is TRBJ2-2; 10 bases are a match to TRBD2. Per the germline V gene, CDR1 is MRHNA and CDR2 is SNTAGT. The trim removed 5 bases at V and 4 bases at J, leaving 1 base unmatched. CDR3 size: 14 residues. The CDR3 DNA follows: TGTGCCAGCAGTAGCGGGGGGGCCACCGGGGAGCTGTTTTTT. Residues: CASSSGGATGELFF.

For this clone: Other DNA sequences in the same sample also yield this CDR3. The chain has TRBV28 and TRBJ1-2, with no clear D. V lost 3 bases and J lost 7, with 9 bases in between. The CDR3 extends over 12 amino acids. Looked up from germline, CDR1 is MDHEN and CDR2 is SYDVKM. This chain's CDR3 is CASSFRGSGYTF. The CDR3 region has the DNA TGTGCCAGCAGTTTTAGAGGGTCTGGCTACACCTTC.

This sequence joins TRBV5-1 and TRBJ2-5; D is perhaps TRBD2 (7 bases). The end of the DNA aligns better with TRBJ2-7, so the J call may be wrong. The CDR3 length is 14 residues. CDR1 is SGHRS, CDR2 YFSETQ, per germline. CDR3 DNA: TGCGCCAGCAGCCGCGGGGGCGTCGCCTACGAGCAGTACTTC. Translating it yields CASSRGGVAYEQYF.

The rearrangement joins TRBV9 to TRBJ2-3, with 9 positions matching TRBD2. The CDR3 consists of 15 residues. After removal of 3 bases from V and 3 bases from J, the junction contained 5 bases not matched to a gene. The germline V gene has CDR1 SGDLS and CDR2 YYNGEE. The CDR3 sequence is CASSATSGPTDTQYF. The CDR3 DNA reads TGTGCCAGCAGCGCAACTAGCGGGCCTACAGATACGCAGTATTTT. The whole variable domain, filled in from reference TRBV9 and TRBJ2-3, reads DSGVTQTPKHLITATGQRVTLRCSPRSGDLSVYWYQQSLDQGLQFLIQYYNGEERAKGNILERFSAQQFPDLHSELNLSSLELGDSALYFCASSATSGPTDTQYFGPGTRLTVL.

The chain uses TRBV19 and TRBJ2-1, with D perhaps TRBD2 (6 bases). V dropped 5 bases and J dropped 0 bases, with 14 bases sitting between them. The CDR3 has 16 residues. CDR1 and CDR2 from the germline V gene are LNHDA and SQIVND (reference sequence). The CDR3 loop reads CASSGRSGSSYNEQFF. CDR3 DNA: TGTGCCAGTAGTGGGAGGTCTGGGAGCTCCTACAATGAGCAGTTCTTC.

CDR3 nucleotide sequence: TGTGCCAGCAGCGCCTCGACAGTCTCCTACAATGAGCAGTTCTTC. Its translation is CASSASTVSYNEQFF. The rearrangement uses TRBV6-1 and TRBJ2-1; TRBD1 might be the D (5 bases). The CDR3 has 15 amino acids. Trimming cost V 6 bases and J 0 bases, with 12 bases left between them. Per germline, CDR1 MNHNS and CDR2 SASEGT.

A few counts support this clone. The chain employs TRBV5-6 and TRBJ2-3; TRBD2 aligns across 8 bases. The CDR3 contains 18 residues. V gave up 4 bases and J gave up 2 bases; unmatched junction bases: 15. Germline V gene data show CDR1 as SGHDT and CDR2 as YYEEEE. The CDR3 DNA sequence: TGTGCCAGCAGCCCCACCGGGACTAGAATCCCTAACACAGATACGCAGTATTTT. Residues: CASSPTGTRIPNTDTQYF.

The chain has TRBV18 and TRBJ1-2; perhaps TRBD1 as D (5 bases). Per the germline V gene, CDR1 is KGHSH and CDR2 is LQKENI. The CDR3 length is 13 residues. The V and J ends lost 4 bases and 0 bases respectively, with 6 bases between them. This chain's CDR3 is CASSRGSNYGYTF. The CDR3 DNA follows: TGTGCCAGCTCACGGGGCTCTAACTATGGCTACACCTTC.

This chain links TRBV5-1 with TRBJ2-7, with 10 bases fitting TRBD1. V was pared by 2 bases and J by 2 bases, with 7 bases of the junction left unmatched. Germline CDR1 SGHRS, CDR2 YFSETQ. The CDR3 consists of 16 residues. CDR3 residues: CASSFPRGTGAYEQYF. Here the CDR3 DNA reads TGCGCCAGCAGCTTTCCCAGGGGGACAGGGGCCTACGAGCAGTACTTC. The full variable domain, with the rest looked up from reference TRBV5-1 and TRBJ2-7, is KAGVTQTPRYLIKTRGQQVTLSCSPISGHRSVSWYQQTPGQGLQFLFEYFSETQRNKGNFPGRFSGRQFSNSRSEMNVSTLELGDSALYLCASSFPRGTGAYEQYFGPGTRLTVT.

The CDR3 here is CASSGTGTGINQPQHF. DNA of the CDR3: TGTGCCAGTAGTGGAACCGGGACAGGGATTAATCAGCCCCAGCATTTT. The J gene is TRBJ1-5, the V gene TRBV19; 9 bases match TRBD1. This CDR3 comprises 16 residues. V trimming: 5 bases; J trimming: 4 bases; junction bases outside the gene matches: 9. Germline lookup yields CDR1 LNHDA and CDR2 SQIVND (reference sequence).

The gene calls are TRBV7-2 and TRBJ1-1, with 10 bases lining up with TRBD1. V lost 6 bases to trimming and J lost 5 bases; unmatched junction nucleotides: 6. The CDR3 runs 14 residues. Germline lookup yields CDR1 SGHTA and CDR2 FQGNSA. The CDR3 reads CASRKGGQGTEAFF. In DNA form, the CDR3 reads TGTGCCAGCAGGAAAGGGGGACAGGGGACTGAAGCTTTCTTT.

The rearrangement joins TRBV6-1 to TRBJ2-3; tentative D call: TRBD1 (5 bases). CDR1 is MNHNS, CDR2 SASEGT, per germline. The CDR3 sequence is 15 residues long. With 4 bases removed from V and 3 bases from J, the gap between germline ends came to 14 bases. The CDR3 loop reads CASSVRVYGTDTQYF. The DNA of the CDR3 is TGTGCCAGCAGTGTCAGGGTTTATGGTACAGATACGCAGTATTTT.

This clone has just one count. V is TRBV28 and J is TRBJ1-4, with D unclear. The CDR3 has 13 amino acids. The V end lost 3 bases, the J end lost 5 bases, and 7 bases lay between the germline ends. The germline V gene has CDR1 MDHEN and CDR2 SYDVKM. The CDR3 DNA sequence: TGTGCCAGCAGTTTGGCCGGGAATGAAAAACTGTTTTTT. Translated: CASSLAGNEKLFF.

The gene calls are TRBV27 and TRBJ2-5; possible D gene TRBD1, 5 bases. Germline V gene data show CDR1 as MNHEY and CDR2 as SMNVEV (reference sequence). V was pared by 0 bases and J by 1 base, with 9 bases between. This CDR3 is built from 15 residues. The CDR3 DNA sequence: TGTGCCAGCAGTTTATCTAGCAGGGTCCAAGAGACCCAGTACTTC. It translates to CASSLSSRVQETQYF.

V is TRBV27 and J is TRBJ2-7; 10 bases match TRBD2. CDR3 size: 15 residues. Germline CDR1 MNHEY, CDR2 SMNVEV (reference sequence). With 2 bases clipped from V and 1 base from J, the junction kept 2 bases outside the gene matches. CDR3 protein: CASSLELAGSYEQYF. The CDR3 region has the DNA TGTGCCAGCAGTTTAGAACTAGCGGGGTCCTACGAGCAGTACTTC.

The V and J genes are TRBV5-1 and TRBJ1-1, with TRBD1 identical over 7 bases. CDR3 length equals 17 residues. The junction had 16 bases not matched to a gene; V was cut back by 4 bases and J by 4 bases. CDR1 is SGHRS and CDR2 is YFSETQ in the germline V gene. The CDR3 reads CASSLSGQQVRSTEAFF. In DNA, the CDR3 is TGCGCCAGCAGCCTATCGGGACAGCAAGTCAGGAGCACTGAAGCTTTCTTT.

This clone showed up just a few times. The chain couples TRBV9 to TRBJ2-1; possible D gene TRBD2, 5 bases. The germline CDR1 and CDR2 sequences are SGDLS and YYNGEE. V was clipped by 1 base and J by 1 base, with 12 bases between them. CDR3 length equals 16 residues. The DNA of the CDR3 is TGTGCCAGCAGCGTACTCGGGGTGGCGTCCTACAATGAGCAGTTCTTC. Translation gives CASSVLGVASYNEQFF.

The genes are TRBV10-3 and TRBJ2-7; a possible D gene is TRBD1 (5 bases). This CDR3 comprises 14 residues. Trimming took off 4 bases at V and 2 bases at J, with 12 bases between the two ends. Germline V lookup: CDR1 ENHRY, CDR2 SYGVKD. CDR3 nucleotide sequence: TGTGCCATCAGTGGTCCAGGGTTAACCTACGAGCAGTACTTC. It translates to CAISGPGLTYEQYF.

This clone was observed a few times. The chain combines TRBV6-5 with TRBJ1-2, with D tentatively TRBD1 (6 bases). The V end was cut by 7 bases, the J end by 0 bases, with 12 bases between. The CDR3 is 14 amino acids. Germline CDR1 MNHEY, CDR2 SVGAGI. The CDR3 sequence is CASKRTESNYGYTF. The CDR3 region has the DNA TGTGCCAGCAAGCGGACAGAGTCTAACTATGGCTACACCTTC.

This chain links TRBV4-2 with TRBJ2-1, with 14 bases matching TRBD2. The CDR3 loop spans 18 amino acids. With V trimmed by 4 bases and J by 6 bases, 11 bases remained unmatched. The V gene's germline CDR1 is LGHNA and CDR2 YNFKEQ. For the CDR3, the DNA is TGTGCCAGCAGCCGAACCCCGGGACTAGCGGGAGATGGCAATGAGCAGTTCTTC. Translated, it gives CASSRTPGLAGDGNEQFF.

The rearrangement joins TRBV9 to TRBJ1-3; 11 bases line up with TRBD1. J was trimmed by 8 bases and V by 2 bases; bases with no gene match: 0. The CDR3 contains 13 residues. CDR1 is SGDLS, CDR2 YYNGEE, per germline. The CDR3 is CASSVGQGDTIYF. The CDR3 DNA is TGTGCCAGCAGCGTGGGACAGGGGGACACCATATATTTT.

The rearrangement joins TRBV4-1 to TRBJ2-7, with 9 bases fitting TRBD2. The CDR3 sequence is 17 residues long. Trimming cost V 1 base and J 3 bases; bases outside gene matches: 10. Germline lookup yields CDR1 MGHRA and CDR2 YSYEKL. The CDR3, as DNA: TGCGCCAGCAGCCAAGGTCTTAGCGGGAGCTGGGACTACGAGCAGTACTTC. This codes for CASSQGLSGSWDYEQYF.

V usage is TRBV19 and J usage is TRBJ1-1, with a possible D match to TRBD1 (5 bases). This CDR3 region has 14 residues. V lost 7 bases, J lost 2 bases, and 14 bases lay in between. Per germline, CDR1 LNHDA and CDR2 SQIVND (reference sequence). The DNA for the CDR3 is TGTGCCAGTACTCCTGGGAGGGGAAACACTGAAGCTTTCTTT. This codes for CASTPGRGNTEAFF.

The V call is TRBV5-4, the J call TRBJ2-7; 11 bases agree with TRBD2. The V gene end was trimmed by 4 bases and the J gene end by 3 bases; junction bases not matched to a gene: 9. In germline, CDR1 is SGHNT, CDR2 YYREEE (reference sequence). The CDR3 consists of 16 residues. The CDR3, as DNA: TGTGCCAGCAGCCATACCCCGGGACTAGCGGTCTACGAGCAGTACTTC. Encoded protein: CASSHTPGLAVYEQYF.

This clone was counted once. This chain links TRBV5-4 with TRBJ2-7; 8 bases map to TRBD2. Germline CDR1 reads SGHNT; CDR2 reads YYREEE (reference sequence). There are 14 residues in the CDR3. The V segment lost 2 bases and the J segment 7 bases; nucleotides outside the gene matches: 8. This chain's CDR3 is CASSFQLAASEQYF. The CDR3 region has the DNA TGTGCCAGCAGCTTCCAACTAGCGGCATCGGAGCAGTACTTC.